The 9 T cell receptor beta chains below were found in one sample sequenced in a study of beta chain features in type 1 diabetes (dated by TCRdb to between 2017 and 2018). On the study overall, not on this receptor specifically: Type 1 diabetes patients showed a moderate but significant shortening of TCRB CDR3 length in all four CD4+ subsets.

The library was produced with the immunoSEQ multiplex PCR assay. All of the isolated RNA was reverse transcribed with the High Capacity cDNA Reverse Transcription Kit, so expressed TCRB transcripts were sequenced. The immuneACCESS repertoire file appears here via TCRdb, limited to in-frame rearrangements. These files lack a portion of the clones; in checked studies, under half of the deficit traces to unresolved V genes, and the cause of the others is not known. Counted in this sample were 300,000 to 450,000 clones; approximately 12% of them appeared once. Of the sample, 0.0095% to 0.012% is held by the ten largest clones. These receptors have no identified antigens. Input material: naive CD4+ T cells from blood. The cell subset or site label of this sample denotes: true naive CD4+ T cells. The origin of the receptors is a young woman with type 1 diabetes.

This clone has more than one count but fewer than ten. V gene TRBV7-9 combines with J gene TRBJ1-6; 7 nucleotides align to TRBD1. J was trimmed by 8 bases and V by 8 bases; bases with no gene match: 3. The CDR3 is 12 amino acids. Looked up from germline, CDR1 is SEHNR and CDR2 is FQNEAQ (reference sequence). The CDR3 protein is CASVTGDSPLHF. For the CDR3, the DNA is TGTGCCAGCGTCACAGGGGATTCACCCCTCCACTTT.

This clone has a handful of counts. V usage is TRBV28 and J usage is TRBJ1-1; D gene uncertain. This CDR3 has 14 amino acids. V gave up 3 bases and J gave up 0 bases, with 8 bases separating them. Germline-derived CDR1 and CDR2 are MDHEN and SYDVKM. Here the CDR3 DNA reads TGTGCCAGCAGTTTGGTACAGTTGAACACTGAAGCTTTCTTT. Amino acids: CASSLVQLNTEAFF.

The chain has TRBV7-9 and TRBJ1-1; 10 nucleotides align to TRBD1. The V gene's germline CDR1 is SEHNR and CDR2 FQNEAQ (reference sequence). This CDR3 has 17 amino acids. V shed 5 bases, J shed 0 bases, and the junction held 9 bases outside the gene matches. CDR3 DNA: TGTGCCAGCAGCAGGGGACAGGGGCCGATTATGAACACTGAAGCTTTCTTT. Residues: CASSRGQGPIMNTEAFF.

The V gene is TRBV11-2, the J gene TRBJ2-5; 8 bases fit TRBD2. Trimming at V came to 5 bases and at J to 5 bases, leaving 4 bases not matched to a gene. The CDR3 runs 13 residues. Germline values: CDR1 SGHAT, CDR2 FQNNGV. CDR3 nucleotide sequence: TGTGCCAGCAGCCTCGGGGGGGCGGAGACCCAGTACTTC. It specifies CASSLGGAETQYF.

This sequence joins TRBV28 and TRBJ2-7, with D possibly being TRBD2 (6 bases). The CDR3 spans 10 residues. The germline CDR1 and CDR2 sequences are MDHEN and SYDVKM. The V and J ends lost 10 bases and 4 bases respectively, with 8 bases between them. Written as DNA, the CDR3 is TGTGCCACTGCGGGGTACGAGCAGTACTTC. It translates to CATAGYEQYF.

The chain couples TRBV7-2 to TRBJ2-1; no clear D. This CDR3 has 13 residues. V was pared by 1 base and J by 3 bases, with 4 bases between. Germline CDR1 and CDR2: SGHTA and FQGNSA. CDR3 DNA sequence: TGTGCCAGCAGCTTAGGCAGCTACAATGAGCAGTTCTTC. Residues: CASSLGSYNEQFF.

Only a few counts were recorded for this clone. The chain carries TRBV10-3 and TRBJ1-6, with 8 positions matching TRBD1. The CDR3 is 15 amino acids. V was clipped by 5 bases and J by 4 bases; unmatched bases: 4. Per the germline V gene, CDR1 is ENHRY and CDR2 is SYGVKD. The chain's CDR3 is CAISPGQGYNSPLHF. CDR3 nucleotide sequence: TGTGCCATCAGTCCCGGACAGGGTTATAATTCACCCCTCCACTTT.

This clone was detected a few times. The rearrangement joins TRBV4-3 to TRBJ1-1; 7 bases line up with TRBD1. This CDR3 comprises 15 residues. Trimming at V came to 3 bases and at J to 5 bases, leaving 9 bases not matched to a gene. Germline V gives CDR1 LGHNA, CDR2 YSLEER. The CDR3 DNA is TGCGCCAGCAGCCAGGATCGGACAGGTCAGACTGAAGCTTTCTTT. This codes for CASSQDRTGQTEAFF.

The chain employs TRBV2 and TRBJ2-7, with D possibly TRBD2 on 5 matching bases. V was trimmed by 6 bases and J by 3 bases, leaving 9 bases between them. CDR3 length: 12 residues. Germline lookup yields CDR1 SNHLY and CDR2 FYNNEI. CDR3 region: CASREDNYEQYF. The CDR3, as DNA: TGTGCCAGCAGGGAGGATAACTACGAGCAGTACTTC.